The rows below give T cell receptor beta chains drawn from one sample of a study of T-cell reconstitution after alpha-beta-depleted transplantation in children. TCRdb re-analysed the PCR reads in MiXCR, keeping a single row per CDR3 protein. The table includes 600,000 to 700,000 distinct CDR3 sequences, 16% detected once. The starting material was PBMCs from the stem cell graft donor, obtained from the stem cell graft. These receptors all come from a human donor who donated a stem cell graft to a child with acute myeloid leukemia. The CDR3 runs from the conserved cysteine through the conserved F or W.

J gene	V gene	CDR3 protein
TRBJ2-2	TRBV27	CASSPGGWNTGELFF
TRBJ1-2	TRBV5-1	CASSLDGRGQILGGYTF
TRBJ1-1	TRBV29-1	CSVLSGHGNTEAFF
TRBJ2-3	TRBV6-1	CASSGQGSYTDTQYF
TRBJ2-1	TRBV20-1	CSARGDSQVLKSSYNEQFF
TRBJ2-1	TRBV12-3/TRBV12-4	CASRLTPSGEQFF
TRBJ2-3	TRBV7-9	CASRSRDTTDTQYF
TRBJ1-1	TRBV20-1	CSAPERGLLNTEAFF
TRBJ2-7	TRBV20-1	CSVQPPTDWGSSYEQYF
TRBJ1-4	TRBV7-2	CASSFSGTLATNEKLFF
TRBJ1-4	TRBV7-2	CASSPWTGDEKLFF
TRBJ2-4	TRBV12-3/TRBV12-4	CASSPDLRIQYF
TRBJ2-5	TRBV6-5	CASSYPAGQGQETQYF
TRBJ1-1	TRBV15	CATSRDGAGREAFF
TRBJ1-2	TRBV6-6	CASRTRVLYGYTF
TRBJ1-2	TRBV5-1	CASSFGHSNYGYTF
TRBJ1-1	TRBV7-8	CASSFQGRSPSPNTEAFF
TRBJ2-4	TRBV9	CASSVAQGSGNIQYF
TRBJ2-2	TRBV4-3	CASSQGSNTGELFF
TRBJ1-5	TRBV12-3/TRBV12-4	CASREMTGSNQPQHF
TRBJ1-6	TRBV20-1	CSARTFARGNSPLHF
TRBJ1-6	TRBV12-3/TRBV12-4	CASTRLGTVNSPLHF
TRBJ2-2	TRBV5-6	CASSLITSGYLPGELFF
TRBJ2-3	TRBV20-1	CSARGIAGGKLSTDTQYF
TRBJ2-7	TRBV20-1	CSARDGPGQVFSYEQYF
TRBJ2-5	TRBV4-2	CASSQEAAGSGETQYF
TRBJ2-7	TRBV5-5	CASSSGADPTYEQYF
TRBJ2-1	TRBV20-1	CSARDQRGSNEQFF
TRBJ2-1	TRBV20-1	CSALDREQFF
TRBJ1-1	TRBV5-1	CASSLATGGTEAFF
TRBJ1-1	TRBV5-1	CASNVGQGANTEAFF
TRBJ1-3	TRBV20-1	CSARVGTGGNTIYF
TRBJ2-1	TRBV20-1	CSAERRLAGEQFF
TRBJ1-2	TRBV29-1	CSVHPTGEGDYGYTF
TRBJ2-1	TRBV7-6	CASSSGTGRKQFF
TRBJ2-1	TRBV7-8	CASSLSTPTSGYEQFF
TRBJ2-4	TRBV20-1	CSVPKRAAKNIQYF
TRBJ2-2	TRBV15	CATSRRQGHTGELFF
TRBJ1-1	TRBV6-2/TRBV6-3	CASSYSGRTSNTEAFF
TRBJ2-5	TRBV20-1	CSAIGGAHTHQETQYF
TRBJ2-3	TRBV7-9	CASSLDQGADTQYF
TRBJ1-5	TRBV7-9	CASSLGGTASNQPQHF
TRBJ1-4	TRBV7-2	CASNRGPPNEKLFF
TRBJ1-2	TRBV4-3	CASSQGDSYGYTF
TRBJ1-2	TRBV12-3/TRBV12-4	CASSFWDRLYGYTF
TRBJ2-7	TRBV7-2	CASSLSGGVYEQYF
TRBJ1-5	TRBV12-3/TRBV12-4	CASSPRDRGNQPQHF
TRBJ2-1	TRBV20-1	CSARGSGGSSYEQFF
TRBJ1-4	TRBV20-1	CSARQLNEKLFF